This TCR beta chain comes out of a study of OX40 agonist ivuxolimab in advanced cancers. In the study overall: Past anti-PD-1, anti-PD-L1 or anti-CTLA-4 therapy was accepted, and roughly 37% had received some. Findings of the study overall: Relative to CD4+ cells, CD8+ T cells on average had more expanded clones. Clonal expansion by week 6 occurred in CD4+ and CD8+ blood T cells (at 0.1 to 3.0 mg/kg).

Note on this clone: Its antigen remains unidentified.

Libraries were prepared by immunoSEQ multiplex PCR; TCRdb keeps only in-frame clonotypes and omits some of them. The profile shows about 58,000 clones, around four fifths of them singletons. Germline lookup yields CDR1 GTSNPN and CDR2 SVGIG (reference sequence). This CDR3 region has 12 residues. Trimming pared 4 bases from V and 5 bases from J, leaving 6 bases between. The sequencing used CD4+ or CD8+ T cells sorted from blood, collected in a trial of the OX40 agonist ivuxolimab. This clonotype was obtained from an adult with an advanced solid tumor such as melanoma, head and neck, liver or kidney cancer. V usage is TRBV30 and J usage is TRBJ1-6; D is ambiguous. CDR3 in DNA: TGTGCCTGGAACCTTAATAATTCACCCCTCCACTTT. It is translated as CAWNLNNSPLHF.